This paragraph reports one TCR beta chain. This sample was taken from a study of blood T cell repertoires in COVID-19. The CDR3 runs to 13 residues. Germline V gives CDR1 KGHSH, CDR2 LQKENI. The V end lost 6 bases, the J end lost 6 bases, and 12 bases lay between the germline ends. Data came from immunoSEQ multiplex PCR; TCRdb stores just in-frame clones and leaves some out. The sample holds approximately 280,000 clones, around 90% seen once. The chain couples TRBV18 to TRBJ2-1; D call uncertain. This receptor was obtained from a woman in her twenties or thirties with COVID-19, enrolled during active disease. The sample consisted of peripheral blood. The CDR3 loop is CASSPWRLNEQFF. CDR3 sequence (DNA): TGTGCCAGCTCCCCGTGGCGGCTCAATGAGCAGTTCTTC. Full variable domain (missing parts from reference TRBV18 and TRBJ2-1): NAGVMQNPRHLVRRRGQEARLRCSPMKGHSHVYWYRQLPEEGLKFMVYLQKENIIDESGMPKERFSAEFPKEGPSILRIQQVVRGDSAAYFCASSPWRLNEQFFGPGTRLTVL.